This T cell receptor (beta chain) was sequenced in a study of blood T cell repertoires in COVID-19. Trimming cost V 8 bases and J 0 bases, with 13 bases left between them. Germline lookup yields CDR1 LNHNV and CDR2 YYDKDF (reference sequence). The CDR3 covers 14 residues. Some clones are missing from TCRdb's copy, which holds only in-frame ones; the method was immunoSEQ multiplex PCR. The sample lists approximately 210,000 clones; around 90% were seen once. The chain couples TRBV15 to TRBJ1-2; D possibly corresponds to TRBD1 (6 bases). Sequencing was performed on peripheral blood. This sequence was found in a man aged 30 to 45 with acute or convalescent COVID-19. In DNA, the CDR3 is TGTGCCACCGGACAGTCCCGAACTAACTATGGCTACACCTTC. It translates to CATGQSRTNYGYTF.